This T cell receptor (beta chain) was sequenced during a study of neurological immune-mediated disorders. Stated time point: longitudinal time-point 3. PBMCs stored at -80 C, 2 million in total, were the source of the unsorted libraries. The output of every sequencing run, over 180 million TCR-beta sequences, came from 15-18 subjects. TCRdb called the 5' RACE reads again in MiXCR, with one record for every CDR3 protein. The profile shows approximately 47,000 distinct CDR3 sequences, 10% to 15% of them singletons. This clonotype was seen many times. In germline, CDR1 is SGDLS, CDR2 YYNGEE. V was trimmed by 0 bases and J by 4 bases, leaving 9 bases between them. The CDR3 has 14 residues.

The clonotype comes from a male donor with HTLV-1-associated myelopathy (HAM/TSP). The chain uses TRBV9 and TRBJ2-3; D uncertain. Material: PBMCs. In nucleotides, the CDR3 is TGTGCCAGCAGCGTAGAGGCAGGCTCAGATACGCAGTATTTT. As protein: CASSVEAGSDTQYF.